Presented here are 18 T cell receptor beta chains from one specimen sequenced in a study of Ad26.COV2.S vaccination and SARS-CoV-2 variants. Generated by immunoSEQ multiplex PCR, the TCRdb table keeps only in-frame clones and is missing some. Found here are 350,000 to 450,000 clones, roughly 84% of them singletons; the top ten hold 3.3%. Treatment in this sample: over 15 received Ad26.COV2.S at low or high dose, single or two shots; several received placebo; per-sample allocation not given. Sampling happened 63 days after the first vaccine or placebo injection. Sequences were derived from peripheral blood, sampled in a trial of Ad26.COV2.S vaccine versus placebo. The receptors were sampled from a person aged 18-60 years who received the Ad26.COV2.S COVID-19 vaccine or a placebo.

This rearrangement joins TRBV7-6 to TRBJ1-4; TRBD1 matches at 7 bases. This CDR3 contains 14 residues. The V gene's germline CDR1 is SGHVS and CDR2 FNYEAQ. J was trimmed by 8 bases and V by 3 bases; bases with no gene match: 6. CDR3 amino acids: CASSFSGTAEKLFF. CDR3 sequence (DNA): TGTGCCAGCAGCTTTTCAGGGACAGCGGAAAAACTGTTTTTT. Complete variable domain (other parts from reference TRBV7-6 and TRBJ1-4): GAGVSQSPRYKVTKRGQDVALRCDPISGHVSLYWYRQALGQGPEFLTYFNYEAQQDKSGLPNDRFSAERPEGSISTLTIQRTEQRDSAMYRCASSFSGTAEKLFFGSGTQLSVL.

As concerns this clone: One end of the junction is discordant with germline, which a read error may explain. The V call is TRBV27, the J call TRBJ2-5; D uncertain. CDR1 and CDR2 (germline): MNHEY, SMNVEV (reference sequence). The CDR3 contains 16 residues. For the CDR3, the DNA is TGTGCCAGCAGCTTATCGGTAGGCCAGTACCAAGAGACCCAGTACTTC. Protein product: CASSLSVGQYQETQYF.

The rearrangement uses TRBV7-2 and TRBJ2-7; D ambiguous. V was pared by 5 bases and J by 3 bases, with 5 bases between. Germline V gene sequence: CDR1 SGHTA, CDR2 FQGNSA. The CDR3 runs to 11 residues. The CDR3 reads CASSGVYEQYF. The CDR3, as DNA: TGTGCCAGCAGCGGCGTCTACGAGCAGTACTTC.

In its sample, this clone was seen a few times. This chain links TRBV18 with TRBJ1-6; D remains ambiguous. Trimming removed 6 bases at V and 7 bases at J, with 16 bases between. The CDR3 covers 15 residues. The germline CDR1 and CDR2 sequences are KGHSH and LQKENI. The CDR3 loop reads CASSLARVENSPLHF. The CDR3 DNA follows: TGTGCCAGCTCGCTTGCCCGGGTCGAAAATTCACCCCTCCACTTT.

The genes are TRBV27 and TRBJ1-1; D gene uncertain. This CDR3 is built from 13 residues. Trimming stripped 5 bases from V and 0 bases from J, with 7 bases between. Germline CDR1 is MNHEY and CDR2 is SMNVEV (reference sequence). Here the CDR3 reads CASSGQMNTEAFF. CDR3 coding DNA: TGTGCCAGCAGTGGGCAAATGAACACTGAAGCTTTCTTT.

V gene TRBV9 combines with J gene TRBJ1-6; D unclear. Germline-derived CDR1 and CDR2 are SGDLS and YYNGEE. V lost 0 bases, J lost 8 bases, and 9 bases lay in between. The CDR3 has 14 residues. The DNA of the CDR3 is TGTGCCAGCAGCGTAGTATCTGGGGATTCACCCCTCCACTTT. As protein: CASSVVSGDSPLHF.

The CDR3 region is CASSLQGQSNTEAFF. The CDR3 DNA reads TGTGCCAGCAGCCTACAGGGTCAGTCGAACACTGAAGCTTTCTTT. The V call is TRBV5-4, the J call TRBJ1-1; weak D call: TRBD1 (6 bases). With 4 bases removed from V and 1 base from J, the gap between germline ends came to 14 bases. The CDR3 loop spans 15 amino acids. Germline loops: CDR1 SGHNT, CDR2 YYREEE (reference sequence).

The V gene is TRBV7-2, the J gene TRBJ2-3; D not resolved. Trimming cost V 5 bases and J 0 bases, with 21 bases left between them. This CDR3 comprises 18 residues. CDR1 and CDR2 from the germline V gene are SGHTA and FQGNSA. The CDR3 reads CASSPRERRRTSTDTQYF. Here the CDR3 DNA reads TGTGCCAGCAGCCCCCGTGAGAGACGGAGAACTAGCACAGATACGCAGTATTTT.

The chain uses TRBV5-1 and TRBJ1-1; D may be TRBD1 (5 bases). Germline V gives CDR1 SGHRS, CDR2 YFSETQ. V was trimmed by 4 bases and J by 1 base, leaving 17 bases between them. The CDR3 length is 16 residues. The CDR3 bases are TGCGCCAGCAGCACCGGTGTGCAGGGCCCGAACACTGAAGCTTTCTTT. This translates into CASSTGVQGPNTEAFF.

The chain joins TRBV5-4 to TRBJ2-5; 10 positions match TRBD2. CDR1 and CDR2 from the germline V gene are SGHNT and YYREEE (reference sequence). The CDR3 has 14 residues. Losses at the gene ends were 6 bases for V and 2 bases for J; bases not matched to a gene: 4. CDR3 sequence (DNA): TGTGCCAGCACACTAGCGGGGACACAAGAGACCCAGTACTTC. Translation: CASTLAGTQETQYF.

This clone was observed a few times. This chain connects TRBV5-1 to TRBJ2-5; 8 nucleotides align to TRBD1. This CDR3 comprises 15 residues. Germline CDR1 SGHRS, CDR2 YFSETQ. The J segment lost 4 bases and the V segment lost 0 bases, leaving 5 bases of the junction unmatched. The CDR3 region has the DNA TGCGCCAGCAGCTTGGAAGGGACAGGTGGAGAGACCCAGTACTTC. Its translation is CASSLEGTGGETQYF.

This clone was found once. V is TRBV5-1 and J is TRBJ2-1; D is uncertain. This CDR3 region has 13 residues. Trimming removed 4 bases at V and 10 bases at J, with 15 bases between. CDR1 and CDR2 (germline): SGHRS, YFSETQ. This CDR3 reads CASSPGVLGEQFF. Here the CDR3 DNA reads TGCGCCAGCAGCCCCGGCGTTTTGGGGGAGCAGTTCTTC.

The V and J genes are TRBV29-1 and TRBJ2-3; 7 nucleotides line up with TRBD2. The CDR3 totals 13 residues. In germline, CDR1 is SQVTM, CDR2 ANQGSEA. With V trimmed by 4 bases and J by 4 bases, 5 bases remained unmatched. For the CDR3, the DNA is TGCAGCGTTGCCGCGGGAGTGTCAGATACGCAGTATTTT. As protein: CSVAAGVSDTQYF.

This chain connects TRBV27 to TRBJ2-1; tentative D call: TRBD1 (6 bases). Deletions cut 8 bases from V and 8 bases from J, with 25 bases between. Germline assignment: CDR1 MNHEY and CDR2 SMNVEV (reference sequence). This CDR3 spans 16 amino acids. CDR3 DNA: TGTGCCAGCGGCCTCCCACCGGGACACCCGAGGGATGAGCAGTTCTTC. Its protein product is CASGLPPGHPRDEQFF.

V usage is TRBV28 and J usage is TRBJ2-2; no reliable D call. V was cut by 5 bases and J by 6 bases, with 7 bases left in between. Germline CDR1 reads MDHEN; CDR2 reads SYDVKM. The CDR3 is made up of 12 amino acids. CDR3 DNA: TGTGCCAGCAGTGGCGACCCCGGGGAGCTGTTTTTT. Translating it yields CASSGDPGELFF.

CDR3 amino acids: CASSEGRRLSYNEQFF. The CDR3 nucleotides read TGTGCCAGCAGTGAAGGGCGGAGACTCTCCTACAATGAGCAGTTCTTC. The chain links TRBV25-1 to TRBJ2-1, with D unresolved. Germline V CDR1 and CDR2: MGHDK, SYGVNS. The CDR3 totals 16 residues. Trimming shortened V by 2 bases and J by 0 bases, and 11 bases separated the two germline ends.

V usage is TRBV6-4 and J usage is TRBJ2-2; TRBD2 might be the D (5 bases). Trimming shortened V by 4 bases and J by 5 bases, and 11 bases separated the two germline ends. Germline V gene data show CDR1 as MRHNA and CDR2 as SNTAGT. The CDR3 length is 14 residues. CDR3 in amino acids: CASSVSPGTGELFF. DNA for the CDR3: TGTGCCAGCAGTGTCTCCCCGGGGACCGGGGAGCTGTTTTTT.

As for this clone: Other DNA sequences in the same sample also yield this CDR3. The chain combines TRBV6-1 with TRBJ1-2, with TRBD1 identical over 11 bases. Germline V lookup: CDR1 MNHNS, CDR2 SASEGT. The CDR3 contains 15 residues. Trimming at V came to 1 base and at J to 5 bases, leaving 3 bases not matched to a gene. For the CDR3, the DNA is TGTGCCAGCAGTGAAGGGACAGGGGGCGCTTATGGCTACACCTTC. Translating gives CASSEGTGGAYGYTF.